This is a list of T cell receptor beta chains from one sample in a study of vaccination effects on CD4 cells after COVID-19. Here immunoSEQ multiplex PCR was the method, and the copy in TCRdb shows in-frame clones only, minus some. The repertoire includes tens of thousands of clones, roughly two thirds of them detected once, and about 17% sits in the top ten. For these receptors, no antigen is known. Sequenced material: CD4+ T cells from PBMCs cultured with SARS-CoV-2 spike peptides, taken before COVID-19 vaccination. The source is a human donor who received a COVID-19 vaccine. Both conserved end residues are part of each CDR3.

TRBV9,TRBJ2-3,CASSVELAGRWGGRTDTQYF
TRBV18,TRBJ2-7,CASSRAAGTYEQYF
TRBV2,TRBJ2-7,CASSAEGAEQYF
TRBV18,TRBJ2-5,CASSPRGETQYF
TRBV3-1/TRBV3-2,TRBJ2-3,CASSQFLTDTQYF
TRBV7-2,TRBJ1-5,CASSLVSGSSNQPQHF
TRBV3-1/TRBV3-2,TRBJ1-2,CASSLKTGTGLYGYTF
TRBV15,TRBJ2-6,CATSRGTGANVLTF
TRBV6-1,TRBJ1-2,CASSETMSGSSVSGYTF
TRBV18,TRBJ2-1,CASSPLIGTQDEQFF
TRBV7-7,TRBJ2-5,CASSSSGTAGETQYF
TRBV7-9,TRBJ1-2,CASSPGSGPNYGYTF
TRBV18,TRBJ1-6,CASSPGQGVHPLHF
TRBV5-1,TRBJ2-7,CASSSNGQGGYEQYF